A single sample is the source of the 31 T cell receptor beta chains below, sequenced in a study of sequential checkpoint blockade in melanoma (dated by TCRdb to the late 2010s). Libraries were built with the immunoSEQ multiplex PCR assay. In TCRdb, the immuneACCESS table is reduced to in-frame sequences with V and J assigned. These tables do not hold every clone; where another copy was compared, an unresolved V gene accounts for under half, and the others remain unexplained. For this sample the table gives around 5,500 clones, of which roughly two fifths were detected only once. Roughly 9% of the sample is in the top ten clones. What the treatment or condition label conveys for this sample: randomized to nivolumab then ipilimumab (arm A) or the reverse (arm B). Sequencing used tumor tissue (inferred from file names), obtained from a patient given nivolumab and ipilimumab in sequence. The receptors originated from a human donor with melanoma.

There are a few counts of this clone. This chain links TRBV6-4 with TRBJ2-3; D call uncertain. This CDR3 comprises 12 residues. Germline loops: CDR1 MRHNA, CDR2 SNTAGT. V was shortened by 6 bases and J by 0 bases, with 4 bases between the two germline ends. CDR3 DNA: TGTGCCAGCAGAACGAGCACAGATACGCAGTATTTT. This translates into CASRTSTDTQYF.

The rearrangement links TRBV6-8 to TRBJ2-3, with TRBD2 matching over 8 bases. Per the germline V gene, CDR1 is MNHGY and CDR2 is SAAAGT. V shed 6 bases and J 6 bases; nucleotides not matched to a gene: 8. The CDR3 has 14 amino acids. The CDR3 DNA follows: TGTGCCAGCAGCGGGGGGGACCCCACCGATACGCAGTATTTT. Its protein product is CASSGGDPTDTQYF.

The chain joins TRBV29-1 to TRBJ2-6; D remains unclear. The V and J ends lost 1 base and 4 bases respectively, with 8 bases between them. The CDR3 length is 14 residues. Germline CDR1 and CDR2: SQVTM and ANQGSEA. The CDR3 here is CSVEVPDGANVLTF. DNA for the CDR3: TGCAGCGTTGAAGTCCCAGACGGGGCCAACGTCCTGACTTTC.

The rearrangement joins TRBV25-1 to TRBJ2-5, with D possibly TRBD2 on 6 matching bases. The CDR3 is made up of 13 amino acids. V was cut by 8 bases and J by 0 bases, with 10 bases left in between. Germline assignment: CDR1 MGHDK and CDR2 SYGVNS. DNA of the CDR3: TGTGCCAGCCTCAGGACTAACCAAGAGACCCAGTACTTC. It is translated as CASLRTNQETQYF.

The sample holds a few counts of this clone. This chain joins TRBV2 and TRBJ2-3; D not resolved. Per germline, CDR1 SNHLY and CDR2 FYNNEI. Trimming took off 5 bases at V and 3 bases at J, with 12 bases between the two ends. There are 14 residues in the CDR3. The CDR3 is CASSRAEVTDTQYF. DNA for the CDR3: TGTGCCAGCAGTCGGGCCGAGGTAACAGATACGCAGTATTTT.

CDR3 DNA sequence: TGTGCCAGCAGTTTCCCGGGACAGGCGACGGAGCAGTACTTC. Residues: CASSFPGQATEQYF. The chain carries TRBV28 and TRBJ2-7; 8 nucleotides line up with TRBD1. The CDR3 spans 14 residues. The germline gives CDR1 MDHEN, CDR2 SYDVKM. The ends lost 3 bases at V and 7 bases at J; junction bases unmatched: 8.

The V gene is TRBV30, the J gene TRBJ2-1; TRBD2 matches 11 bases. J lost 12 bases, V lost 0 bases, and 4 bases had no gene match. Germline CDR1 reads GTSNPN; CDR2 reads SVGIG (reference sequence). The CDR3 contains 13 residues. The CDR3 protein is CAWSVLAGVGQFF. Here the CDR3 DNA reads TGTGCCTGGAGTGTACTAGCGGGAGTTGGGCAGTTCTTC.

The genes are TRBV19 and TRBJ1-2; no reliable D call. The CDR3 extends over 13 amino acids. CDR1 and CDR2 from the germline V gene are LNHDA and SQIVND (reference sequence). V was trimmed by 3 bases and J by 2 bases, leaving 7 bases between them. As DNA, the CDR3 is TGTGCCAGTAGTATTTGGCCCAACTATGGCTACACCTTC. Its translation: CASSIWPNYGYTF.

This chain joins TRBV6-8 and TRBJ1-1; tentative D call: TRBD1 (5 bases). The CDR3 length is 14 residues. V lost 7 bases and J lost 4, with 16 bases in between. CDR1 is MNHGY and CDR2 is SAAAGT in the germline V gene. Here the CDR3 reads CASNKQGVSTEAFF. The CDR3 coding sequence is TGTGCCAGCAACAAGCAGGGCGTGAGCACTGAAGCTTTCTTT.

In its sample, this clone was seen a few times. This chain connects TRBV28 to TRBJ1-2; 8 nucleotides match TRBD1. V lost 5 bases to trimming and J lost 5 bases; unmatched junction nucleotides: 7. The CDR3 is made up of 14 amino acids. CDR1 and CDR2 (germline): MDHEN, SYDVKM. The CDR3 nucleotides are TGTGCCAGCAGTCCCCGGACAGGGCCGTATGGCTACACCTTC. Amino acid sequence: CASSPRTGPYGYTF.

The V gene is TRBV19, the J gene TRBJ1-2; D is perhaps TRBD1 (5 bases). V was cut by 6 bases and J by 0 bases, with 5 bases left in between. The CDR3 runs to 12 residues. Germline V gives CDR1 LNHDA, CDR2 SQIVND (reference sequence). The CDR3 is CASRTANYGYTF. As DNA, the CDR3 is TGTGCCAGTAGGACAGCTAACTATGGCTACACCTTC.

In this sample, this clone turned up a few times. Written as DNA, the CDR3 is TGTGCCAGCAGGGAAACAGGGGCCTCTGGAAACACCATATATTTT. Its protein product is CASRETGASGNTIYF. V is TRBV28 and J is TRBJ1-3; 7 bases are a match to TRBD1. Per germline, CDR1 MDHEN and CDR2 SYDVKM. V shed 6 bases and J 0 bases; nucleotides not matched to a gene: 5. This CDR3 region has 15 residues.

The V call is TRBV19, the J call TRBJ1-1; 7 positions agree with TRBD1. Trimming took 5 bases from V and 1 from J; bases not matched to a gene: 7. Per germline, CDR1 LNHDA and CDR2 SQIVND (reference sequence). CDR3 size: 15 residues. CDR3 coding DNA: TGTGCCAGTAGTGTAAAGGACAGGACGAACACTGAAGCTTTCTTT. As protein: CASSVKDRTNTEAFF.

This chain uses TRBV25-1 with TRBJ1-4; 10 nucleotides align to TRBD1. V gave up 3 bases and J gave up 4 bases; unmatched junction bases: 8. Germline V CDR1 and CDR2: MGHDK, SYGVNS. CDR3 size: 17 residues. This CDR3 reads CASSDMTGGRSNEKLFF. The CDR3 DNA reads TGTGCCAGCAGTGACATGACAGGGGGCCGGAGTAATGAAAAACTGTTTTTT.

The table lists this clone with a few counts. This chain links TRBV19 with TRBJ2-5; tentative D call: TRBD2 (5 bases). V was cut by 3 bases and J by 1 base, with 9 bases left in between. The CDR3 has 14 amino acids. The germline V gene has CDR1 LNHDA and CDR2 SQIVND (reference sequence). The CDR3 sequence is CASSMALAQETQYF. The CDR3 nucleotides are TGTGCCAGTAGTATGGCGCTAGCCCAAGAGACCCAGTACTTC.

The chain couples TRBV23-1 to TRBJ2-5, with no clear D. TRBV23-1 is an open reading frame whose function is uncertain. Trimming cost V 0 bases and J 3 bases, with 11 bases left between them. The CDR3 loop spans 15 amino acids. CDR3 protein: CASSQSPTTKETQYF. CDR3 DNA: TGCGCCAGCAGTCAATCCCCGACAACCAAAGAGACCCAGTACTTC.

The table lists this clone with a few counts. The rearrangement joins TRBV30 to TRBJ2-1; no definite D call. Germline-derived CDR1 and CDR2 are GTSNPN and SVGIG (reference sequence). The CDR3 sequence is 12 residues long. V lost 4 bases to trimming and J lost 4 bases, with 8 bases between them. The CDR3 region has the DNA TGTGCCTGGAACGACGGATACAATGAGCAGTTCTTC. Amino acids: CAWNDGYNEQFF. Drawing the rest from reference TRBV30 and TRBJ2-1, the complete variable domain is SQTIHQWPATLVQPVGSPLSLECTVEGTSNPNLYWYRQAAGRGLQLLFYSVGIGQISSEVPQNLSASRPQDRQFILSSKKLLLSDSGFYLCAWNDGYNEQFFGPGTRLTVL.

A few counts support this clone. V is TRBV2 and J is TRBJ2-7, with a tentative D call TRBD2 (6 bases). CDR3 length equals 12 residues. CDR1 is SNHLY and CDR2 is FYNNEI in the germline V gene. V lost 5 bases and J 3 bases, leaving 8 bases between the germline ends. The CDR3 spells CASSREYYEQYF. CDR3 DNA sequence: TGTGCCAGCAGTCGGGAGTACTACGAGCAGTACTTC.

This clone was picked up a small number of times. The chain employs TRBV28 and TRBJ2-1; either TRBD1 or TRBD2 may supply D (5 bases each). There are 14 residues in the CDR3. V was clipped by 3 bases and J by 2 bases, with 8 bases between them. Germline V CDR1 and CDR2: MDHEN, SYDVKM. The CDR3 protein is CASSLTGPYNEQFF. CDR3 nucleotides: TGTGCCAGCAGTTTGACGGGACCCTACAATGAGCAGTTCTTC.

The chain uses TRBV9 and TRBJ1-1; D is possibly TRBD1 (5 bases). Trimming stripped 3 bases from V and 2 bases from J, with 11 bases between. Germline lookup yields CDR1 SGDLS and CDR2 YYNGEE. The CDR3 extends over 14 amino acids. CDR3 coding DNA: TGTGCCAGCAGCGCACCAGGGCTAAACACTGAAGCTTTCTTT. It encodes CASSAPGLNTEAFF.

The sample holds a few counts of this clone. In DNA form, the CDR3 reads TGTGCCATCAGCCACTCCGGACTAGCGGAGCGGTACGAGCAGTACTTC. Its protein is CAISHSGLAERYEQYF. This chain connects TRBV6-8 to TRBJ2-7; 10 bases fit TRBD2. CDR3 size: 16 residues. V shed 10 bases, J shed 4 bases, and the junction held 16 bases outside the gene matches. CDR1 is MNHGY, CDR2 SAAAGT, per germline.

This clone is medium-sized by share. The rearrangement joins TRBV9 to TRBJ1-2; TRBD1 is a possible D gene (6 bases). V lost 4 bases to trimming and J lost 7 bases, with 20 bases between them. CDR3 length equals 15 residues. Looked up from germline, CDR1 is SGDLS and CDR2 is YYNGEE. DNA for the CDR3: TGTGCCAGCAGCCTCGACAGGCGGCGGTTGGGTGGCTACACCTTC. It specifies CASSLDRRRLGGYTF.

This clone was seen a handful of times. The rearrangement joins TRBV23-1 to TRBJ2-3; D call uncertain. TRBV23-1 is reported as an ORF; its role is uncertain. The CDR3 contains 13 residues. V lost 6 bases to trimming and J lost 2 bases, with 9 bases between them. DNA of the CDR3: TGCGCCAGCAGCCCTGGACCCACAGATACGCAGTATTTT. This codes for CASSPGPTDTQYF.

This clone was detected only a few times. The rearrangement joins TRBV29-1 to TRBJ1-1, with a possible D match to TRBD1 (5 bases). Deletions cut 8 bases from V and 1 base from J, with 11 bases between. Germline CDR1 and CDR2: SQVTM and ANQGSEA. The CDR3 runs to 12 residues. The CDR3 DNA sequence: TGCAGCACACCTGGGGGGAACACTGAAGCTTTCTTT. Its translation: CSTPGGNTEAFF.

The chain uses TRBV6-9 and TRBJ1-1; no clear D. V dropped 10 bases and J dropped 2 bases, with 8 bases sitting between them. Looked up from germline, CDR1 is MNHGY and CDR2 is SVAAGI. The CDR3 length is 11 residues. The CDR3 DNA reads TGTGCCATCAGACTTAACACTGAAGCTTTCTTT. Encoded protein: CAIRLNTEAFF.

V usage is TRBV27 and J usage is TRBJ1-2; unclear D gene. The germline V and J ends were trimmed by 2 bases and 2 bases, with 9 bases remaining between them. Germline CDR1 reads MNHEY; CDR2 reads SMNVEV (reference sequence). This CDR3 comprises 14 residues. This chain's CDR3 is CASSLKSPNYGYTF. CDR3 DNA sequence: TGTGCCAGCAGTTTAAAAAGCCCAAACTATGGCTACACCTTC.

This clone was detected a few times. This chain links TRBV9 with TRBJ2-3; 8 bases map to TRBD1. Trimming cost V 5 bases and J 9 bases; bases outside gene matches: 14. Germline V gene sequence: CDR1 SGDLS, CDR2 YYNGEE. The CDR3 loop spans 15 amino acids. In DNA form, the CDR3 reads TGTGCCAGCAGTGAAGCGGCAGGGGGCTGGGCAACGCAGTATTTT. Amino acid sequence: CASSEAAGGWATQYF.

This clone was counted a single time. The rearrangement joins TRBV28 to TRBJ1-5, with 9 positions matching TRBD1. Germline lookup yields CDR1 MDHEN and CDR2 SYDVKM. The V segment lost 5 bases and the J segment 5 bases; nucleotides outside the gene matches: 7. The CDR3 sequence is 15 residues long. The CDR3 is CASSKRTGVHQPQHF. For the CDR3, the DNA is TGTGCCAGCAGTAAAAGGACAGGGGTACATCAGCCCCAGCATTTT.

This clone was counted only a few times. The genes are TRBV28 and TRBJ2-1; no definite D call. V was cut by 5 bases and J by 5 bases, with 10 bases left in between. Germline lookup yields CDR1 MDHEN and CDR2 SYDVKM. The CDR3 length is 13 residues. CDR3 amino acids: CASSPPTDNEQFF. The CDR3 DNA is TGTGCCAGCAGTCCCCCCACCGACAATGAGCAGTTCTTC.

The rearrangement joins TRBV7-7 to TRBJ1-1; 10 bases line up with TRBD1. The V gene's germline CDR1 is SSHAT and CDR2 FNYEAQ (reference sequence). Unmatched junction bases numbered 8, after V lost 4 bases and J lost 3 bases. The CDR3 is made up of 16 amino acids. The CDR3 reads CASSYDRGQAYTEAFF. CDR3 bases: TGTGCCAGCAGCTACGACAGGGGGCAGGCTTACACTGAAGCTTTCTTT. Complete variable domain (other parts from reference TRBV7-7 and TRBJ1-1): GAGVSQSPRYKVTKRGQDVTLRCDPISSHATLYWYQQALGQGPEFLTYFNYEAQPDKSGLPSDRFSAERPEGSISTLTIQRTEQRDSAMYRCASSYDRGQAYTEAFFGQGTRLTVV.

The chain couples TRBV28 to TRBJ1-2; 9 bases match TRBD1. CDR1 and CDR2 (germline): MDHEN, SYDVKM. V lost 6 bases and J lost 4; bases outside the gene matches: 6. This CDR3 spans 14 amino acids. CDR3 nucleotides: TGTGCCAGCAGCGTGGGACAGGGATCCTATGGCTACACCTTC. It specifies CASSVGQGSYGYTF.